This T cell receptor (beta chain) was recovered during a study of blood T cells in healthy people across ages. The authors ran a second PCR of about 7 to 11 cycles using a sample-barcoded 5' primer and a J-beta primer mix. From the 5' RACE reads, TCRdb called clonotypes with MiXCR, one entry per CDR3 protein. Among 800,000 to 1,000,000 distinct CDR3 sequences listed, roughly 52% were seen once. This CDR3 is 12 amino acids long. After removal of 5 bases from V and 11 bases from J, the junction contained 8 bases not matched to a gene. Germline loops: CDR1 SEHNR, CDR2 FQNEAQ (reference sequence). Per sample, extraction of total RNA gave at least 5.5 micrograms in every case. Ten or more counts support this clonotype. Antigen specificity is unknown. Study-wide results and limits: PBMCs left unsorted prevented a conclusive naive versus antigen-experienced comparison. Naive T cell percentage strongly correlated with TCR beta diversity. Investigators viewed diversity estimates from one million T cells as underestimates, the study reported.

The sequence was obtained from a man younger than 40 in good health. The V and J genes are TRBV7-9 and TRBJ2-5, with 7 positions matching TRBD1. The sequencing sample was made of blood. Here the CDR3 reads CASSTTGNEQYF. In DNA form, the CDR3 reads TGTGCCAGCAGCACGACAGGGAATGAGCAGTACTTC.